Described below is a single T cell receptor (beta chain) sequence and its context. The antigen remains unidentified. CDR1 is SGHTA, CDR2 FQGNSA, per germline. The CDR3 has 17 residues. V was cut by 1 base and J by 0 bases, with 13 bases left in between. TCRdb keeps only in-frame clones here, not all; method: immunoSEQ multiplex PCR. This table holds tens of thousands of clones, 89% found once. Time point specified: about six months of natalizumab therapy. Prior interferon beta treatment was universal, and the PML patients were all female. T1 and T2 blood were collected at 6 and 12 months of natalizumab. This entry comes from a study of multiple sclerosis patients with progressive multifocal leukoencephalopathy. General study findings and limits: Less diverse TRB repertoires were suggested in most PML patients. Before and during natalizumab, the clones expanded at PML already existed.

This rearrangement joins TRBV7-2 to TRBJ1-5; TRBD1 might be the D (6 bases). The receptor's source is a human donor with multiple sclerosis. Sequences were derived from PBMCs, sampled from a patient treated with natalizumab. The CDR3 bases are TGTGCCAGCAGCTTAGTGGCAGGGGCTAATAGCAATCAGCCCCAGCATTTT. Protein product: CASSLVAGANSNQPQHF.